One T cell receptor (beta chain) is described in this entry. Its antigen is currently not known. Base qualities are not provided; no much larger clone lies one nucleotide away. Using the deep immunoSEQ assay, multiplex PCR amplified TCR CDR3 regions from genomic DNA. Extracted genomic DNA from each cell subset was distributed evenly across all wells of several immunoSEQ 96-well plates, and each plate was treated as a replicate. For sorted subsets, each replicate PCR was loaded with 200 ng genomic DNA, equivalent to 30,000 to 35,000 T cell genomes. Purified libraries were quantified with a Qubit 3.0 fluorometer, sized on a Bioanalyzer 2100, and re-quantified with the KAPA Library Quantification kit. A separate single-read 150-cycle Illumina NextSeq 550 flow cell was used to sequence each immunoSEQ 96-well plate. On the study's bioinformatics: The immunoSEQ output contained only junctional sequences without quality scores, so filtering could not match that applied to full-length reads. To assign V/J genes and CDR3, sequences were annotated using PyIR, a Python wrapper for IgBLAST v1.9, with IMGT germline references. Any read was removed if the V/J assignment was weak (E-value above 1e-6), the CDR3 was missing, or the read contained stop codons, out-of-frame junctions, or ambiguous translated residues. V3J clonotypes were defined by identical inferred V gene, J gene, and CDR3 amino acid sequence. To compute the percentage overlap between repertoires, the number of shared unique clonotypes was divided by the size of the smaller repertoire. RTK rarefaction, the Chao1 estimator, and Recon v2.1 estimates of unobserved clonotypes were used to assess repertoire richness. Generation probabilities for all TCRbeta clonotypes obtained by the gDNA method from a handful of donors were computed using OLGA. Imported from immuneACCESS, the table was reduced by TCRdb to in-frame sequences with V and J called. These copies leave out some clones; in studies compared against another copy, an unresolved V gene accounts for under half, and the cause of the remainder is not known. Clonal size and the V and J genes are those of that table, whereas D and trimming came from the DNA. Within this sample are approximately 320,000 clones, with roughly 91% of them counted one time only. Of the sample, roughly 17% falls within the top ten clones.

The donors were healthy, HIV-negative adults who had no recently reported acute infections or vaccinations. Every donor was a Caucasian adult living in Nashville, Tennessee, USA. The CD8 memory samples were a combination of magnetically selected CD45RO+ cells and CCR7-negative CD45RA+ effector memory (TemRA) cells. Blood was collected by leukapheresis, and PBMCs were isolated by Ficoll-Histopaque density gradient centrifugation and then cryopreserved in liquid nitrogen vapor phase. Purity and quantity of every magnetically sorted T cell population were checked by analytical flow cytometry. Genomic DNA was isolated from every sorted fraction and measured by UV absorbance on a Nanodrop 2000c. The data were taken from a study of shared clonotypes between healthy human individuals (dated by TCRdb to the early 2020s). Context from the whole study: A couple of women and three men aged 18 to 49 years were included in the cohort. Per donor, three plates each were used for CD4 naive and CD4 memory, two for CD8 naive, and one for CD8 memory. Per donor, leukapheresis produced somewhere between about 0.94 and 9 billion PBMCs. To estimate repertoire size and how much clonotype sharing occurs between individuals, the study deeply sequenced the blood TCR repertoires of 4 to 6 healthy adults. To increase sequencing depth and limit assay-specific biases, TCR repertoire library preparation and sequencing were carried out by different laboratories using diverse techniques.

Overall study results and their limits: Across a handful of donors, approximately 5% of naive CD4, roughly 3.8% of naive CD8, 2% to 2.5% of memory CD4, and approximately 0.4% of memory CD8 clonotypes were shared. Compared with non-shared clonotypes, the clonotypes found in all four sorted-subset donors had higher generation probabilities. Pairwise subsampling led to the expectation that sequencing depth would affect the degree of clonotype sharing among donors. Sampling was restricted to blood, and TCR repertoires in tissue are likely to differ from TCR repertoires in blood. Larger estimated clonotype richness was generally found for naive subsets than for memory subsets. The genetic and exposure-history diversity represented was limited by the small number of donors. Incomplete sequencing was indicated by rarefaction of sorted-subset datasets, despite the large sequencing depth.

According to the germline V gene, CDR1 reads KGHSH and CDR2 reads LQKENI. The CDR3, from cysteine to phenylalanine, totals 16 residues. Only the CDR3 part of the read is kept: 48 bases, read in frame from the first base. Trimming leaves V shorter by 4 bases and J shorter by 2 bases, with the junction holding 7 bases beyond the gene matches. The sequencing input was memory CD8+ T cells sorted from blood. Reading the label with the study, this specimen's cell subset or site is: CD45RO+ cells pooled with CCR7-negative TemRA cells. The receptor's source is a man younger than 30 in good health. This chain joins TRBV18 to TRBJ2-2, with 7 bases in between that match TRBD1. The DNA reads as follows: TGTGCCAGCTCACACACCGGGACAGCTAACACCGGGGAGCTGTTTTTT. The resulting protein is CASSHTGTANTGELFF.